This paragraph covers one T cell receptor beta chain sequence. These data are taken from a study of CD8 T cells in Susac syndrome. The multiple sclerosis control cohort comprised treatment-naive individuals presenting with stable or active relapsing-remitting disease. Germline V gene data show CDR1 as MNHEY and CDR2 as SMNVEV (reference sequence). The CDR3 length is 15 residues. V shed 6 bases and J shed 0 bases, with 11 bases lying between them. Reverse transcription of roughly 0.45 to 1 ug RNA was carried out with random hexamers. By means of immunoSEQ multiplex PCR, TCR beta CDR3 spanning 54 Vbeta and 13 Jbeta underwent amplification. Using its own MiXCR run on the immunoSEQ multiplex PCR reads, TCRdb lists one record per CDR3 protein. The top ten clones hold around 0.093% of a sample with 150,000 to 200,000 distinct CDR3 sequences, roughly 95% of them seen once.

The sequenced sample consisted of CD4+ T cells from PBMCs. The chain has TRBV27 and TRBJ1-4, with D perhaps TRBD1 (5 bases). This sequence originates from a human donor with multiple sclerosis. As DNA, the CDR3 is TGTGCCAGCAGGAGACAGCTAACAACTAATGAAAAACTGTTTTTT. Protein: CASRRQLTTNEKLFF.